Listed here are 12 T cell receptor beta chains from one sample, sequenced in a study of T cells after yellow fever vaccination. TCRdb reprocessed the 5' RACE reads with MiXCR, giving one entry per CDR3 protein. The repertoire holds some 260,000 distinct CDR3 sequences, 5.2% seen once, with more than 3% in the top ten. This specimen was CD4+ T cells sorted from PBMCs, taken on the day of the yellow fever booster vaccination. The receptors come from a man aged 18-30 years who received the YFV17D yellow fever vaccine.

This clonotype was counted a few times. The rearrangement uses TRBV11-2 and TRBJ2-3; TRBD2 might be the D (5 bases). The germline CDR1 and CDR2 sequences are SGHAT and FQNNGV. Trimming removed 3 bases at V and 6 bases at J, with 7 bases between. CDR3 size: 12 residues. This chain's CDR3 is CASSLREDTQYF. Written as DNA, the CDR3 is TGTGCCAGCAGCTTGAGGGAGGATACGCAGTATTTT.

The chain carries TRBV20-1 and TRBJ2-5, with D tentatively TRBD2 (5 bases). The CDR3 consists of 15 residues. V was clipped by 2 bases and J by 1 base, with 14 bases between them. Germline CDR1 and CDR2: DFQATT and SNEGSKA (reference sequence). The CDR3 spells CSARSILGGQETQYF. CDR3 coding DNA: TGCAGTGCTAGATCCATACTAGGAGGCCAAGAGACCCAGTACTTC.

J is TRBJ1-2 and V is TRBV6-5, with D unclear. Trimming took 6 bases from V and 1 from J, leaving 6 bases between them. The CDR3 runs to 12 residues. Germline lookup yields CDR1 MNHEY and CDR2 SVGAGI. CDR3 nucleotides: TGTGCCAGCAGGACGCTTAACTATGGCTACACCTTC. This sequence encodes CASRTLNYGYTF.

The sample holds many counts of this clonotype. The rearrangement links TRBV5-1 to TRBJ2-7; perhaps TRBD2 as D (6 bases). From germline, CDR1 is SGHRS and CDR2 YFSETQ. The CDR3 extends over 14 amino acids. V was trimmed by 2 bases and J by 4 bases, leaving 13 bases between them. In nucleotides, the CDR3 is TGCGCCAGCAGCTTCACGGGGGTCTTATACGAGCAGTACTTC. This translates into CASSFTGVLYEQYF.

This clonotype was detected ten times or more. The J gene is TRBJ1-5, the V gene TRBV12-3 or TRBV12-4; the D is unclear. V lost 2 bases, J lost 0 bases, and 8 bases lay in between. The CDR3 runs 15 residues. CDR3 coding DNA: TGTGCCAGCAGTTTACCGGGCAGTAGCAATCAGCCCCAGCATTTT. It yields the protein CASSLPGSSNQPQHF.

This clonotype was observed at least ten times. The chain is built from TRBV12-3 or TRBV12-4 and TRBJ1-3; D remains unclear. V gave up 8 bases and J gave up 3 bases, with 8 bases separating them. This CDR3 region has 12 residues. The CDR3 loop is CASLGSGNTIYF. Written as DNA, the CDR3 is TGTGCCAGCCTGGGAAGTGGAAACACCATATATTTT.

This chain joins TRBV7-9 and TRBJ1-4, with 7 bases matching TRBD1. The CDR3 extends over 16 amino acids. Germline V gives CDR1 SEHNR, CDR2 FQNEAQ (reference sequence). The trim removed 4 bases at V and 7 bases at J, leaving 12 bases unmatched. The CDR3, as DNA: TGTGCCAGCAGCTCTCCCAAACAGGGGCGCGGTGAAAAACTGTTTTTT. Translated: CASSSPKQGRGEKLFF. Combining the CDR3 with reference TRBV7-9 and TRBJ1-4 gives the whole variable domain DTGVSQNPRHKITKRGQNVTFRCDPISEHNRLYWYRQTLGQGPEFLTYFQNEAQLEKSRLLSDRFSAERPKGSFSTLEIQRTEQGDSAMYLCASSSPKQGRGEKLFFGSGTQLSVL.

This clonotype was recorded a few times. This rearrangement joins TRBV12-3 or TRBV12-4 to TRBJ1-1; 10 nucleotides line up with TRBD1. V dropped 5 bases and J dropped 5; count of bases not matched to a gene: 11. The CDR3 runs to 16 residues. CDR3 sequence reads: CASSGRGTGVDTEAFF. CDR3 nucleotide sequence: TGTGCCAGCAGTGGCCGTGGGACAGGGGTTGATACTGAAGCTTTCTTT.

This clonotype has a handful of counts. The chain recombines TRBV28 with TRBJ2-7; TRBD1 is a possible D gene (6 bases). The V and J ends lost 5 bases and 7 bases respectively, with 18 bases between them. This CDR3 comprises 14 residues. The germline CDR1 and CDR2 sequences are MDHEN and SYDVKM. DNA of the CDR3: TGTGCCAGCAGTACCAAGGCAGGGGCAGGAGAGCAGTACGTC. This codes for CASSTKAGAGEQYV.

The rearrangement uses TRBV7-2 and TRBJ2-7, with D perhaps matching TRBD2 (7 bases). The CDR3 loop spans 15 amino acids. CDR1 is SGHTA and CDR2 is FQGNSA in the germline V gene. Trimming cost V 2 bases and J 3 bases, with 14 bases left between them. CDR3 in amino acids: CASSLRRGLNYEQYF. The CDR3, as DNA: TGTGCCAGCAGCTTAAGGCGGGGGCTTAACTACGAGCAGTACTTC.

The genes are TRBV2 and TRBJ1-1, with a weak D call TRBD1 (5 bases). The CDR3 is made up of 14 amino acids. With 6 bases removed from V and 2 bases from J, the gap between germline ends came to 13 bases. CDR1 is SNHLY, CDR2 FYNNEI, per germline. For the CDR3, the DNA is TGTGCCAGCAGCGGGTGGGGGTTAAACACTGAAGCTTTCTTT. Encoded protein: CASSGWGLNTEAFF.

This clonotype was found a few times. This sequence joins TRBV5-1 and TRBJ1-2, with 7 nucleotides matching TRBD1. V shed 4 bases, J shed 6 bases, and the junction held 15 bases outside the gene matches. Looked up from germline, CDR1 is SGHRS and CDR2 is YFSETQ. CDR3 length equals 16 residues. The CDR3 nucleotides are TGCGCCAGCAGCCCTCAGACAGGGTCTTCTTCGGATGGCTACACCTTC. Amino acids: CASSPQTGSSSDGYTF. The variable domain in full, completed from reference TRBV5-1 and TRBJ1-2, reads KAGVTQTPRYLIKTRGQQVTLSCSPISGHRSVSWYQQTPGQGLQFLFEYFSETQRNKGNFPGRFSGRQFSNSRSEMNVSTLELGDSALYLCASSPQTGSSSDGYTFGSGTRLTVV.